This T cell receptor (beta chain) came from a study of beta chain features in type 1 diabetes. Whole-study results and caveats: When Type 1 diabetes patients were examined, their TCRB CDR3s proved moderately but significantly shorter in all four CD4+ subsets.

Sorting with CD45RO/CCR7/CD25/CD127/CD95/CD27 yielded naive, central memory, regulatory and stem-like memory CD4+ cells. CDR3 size: 15 residues. CDR1 and CDR2 (germline): SQVTM, ANQGSEA. V lost 4 bases and J lost 3; bases outside the gene matches: 9. As regards this clone: As yet, its antigen is unknown.

The sequenced template was cDNA made from the entire isolated RNA. TCRdb's copy holds only in-frame clones and misses some; the assay was immunoSEQ multiplex PCR. The data contain about 260,000 clones, roughly 22% of them singletons. Sequencing was performed on naive CD4+ T cells from blood. V and J are TRBV29-1 and TRBJ2-1, with TRBD2 matching over 7 bases. The origin of this receptor is a woman aged 35 to 49 with type 1 diabetes. DNA for the CDR3: TGCAGCGTTGGGCGTCCGGGACTAAACTACAATGAGCAGTTCTTC. Translating gives CSVGRPGLNYNEQFF.